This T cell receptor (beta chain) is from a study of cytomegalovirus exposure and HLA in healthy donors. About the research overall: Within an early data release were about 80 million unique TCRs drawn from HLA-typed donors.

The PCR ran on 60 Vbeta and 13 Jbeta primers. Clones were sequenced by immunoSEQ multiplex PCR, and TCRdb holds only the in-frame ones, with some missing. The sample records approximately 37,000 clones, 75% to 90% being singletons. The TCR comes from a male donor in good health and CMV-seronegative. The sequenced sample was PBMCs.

CDR3 sequence (DNA): TGTGCCAGCAGCTTAGAGATGAACACAGATACGCAGTATTTT. Translation: CASSLEMNTDTQYF. This chain connects TRBV7-3 to TRBJ2-3; no clear D gene. Germline loops: CDR1 SGHTA, CDR2 FQGTGA. V lost 2 bases to trimming and J lost 2 bases, with 8 bases between them. The CDR3 has 14 amino acids.